This TCR beta chain was retrieved from a study of graft-versus-host responses after intestinal transplantation. Germline CDR1 reads SGHVS; CDR2 reads FNYEAQ. The CDR3 totals 13 residues. V gave up 3 bases and J gave up 4 bases; unmatched junction bases: 1. Of note for this clone: Its antigen is undetermined.

Profiling relied on immunoSEQ multiplex PCR, and the TCRdb table lists in-frame clones only, not all of them. This sample carries 45,000 to 50,000 clones, 92% of them seen once, and the ten largest clones take roughly 2.7%. The material was unstimulated CD4+ T cells sorted from spleen or lymph node cells, obtained before transplant. This sequence was found in a human donor who was the organ donor for an intestinal transplant. V usage is TRBV7-6 and J usage is TRBJ2-7, with 9 bases that match TRBD1. This CDR3 is CASSFGQGYEQYF. The CDR3 nucleotides are TGTGCCAGCAGCTTCGGACAGGGGTACGAGCAGTACTTC.